The sequence of this T cell receptor beta chain was determined in a study of cytomegalovirus exposure and HLA in healthy donors. PCR amplification relied on 60 Vbeta primers (plus 13 Jbeta primers). The protocol was immunoSEQ multiplex PCR, while the TCRdb copy is restricted to in-frame clones and leaves out a portion. The table records fewer than 200,000 clones, roughly 68% of them present only once. With regard to this clone: Its matching antigen is unknown. This specimen includes other DNA sequences encoding the same CDR3.

In germline, CDR1 is LNHDA, CDR2 SQIVND (reference sequence). V trimming: 6 bases; J trimming: 1 base; junction bases outside the gene matches: 2. The CDR3 loop spans 14 amino acids. Study-wide results and limits: For most TCR beta V segments, an earlier analysis put the productive rate at about 90% or about 30% of the time. Confirmation in vitro established that a few CMV-associated chains were specific for CMV antigens. Per published reports, the classifier diagnosed cytomegalovirus status with high specificity and sensitivity. Across donors, presence/absence analyses took sequencing depth to be roughly uniform.

V usage is TRBV19 and J usage is TRBJ2-2; TRBD1 matches at 7 bases. The TCR was taken from a woman aged 25 to 45 in good health and CMV-seronegative. The sequenced sample consisted of PBMCs. CDR3 amino acids: CASSRTGNTGELFF. CDR3 DNA sequence: TGTGCCAGTAGCAGGACAGGGAACACCGGGGAGCTGTTTTTT.